This is a list of T cell receptor beta chains from one sample in a study of cytomegalovirus exposure and HLA in healthy donors. Sequencing was performed with immunoSEQ multiplex PCR; in TCRdb, only in-frame clones are kept and a portion is missing. The sample carries around 230,000 clones, more than 70% recorded once. Sequencing input: PBMCs. Receptors were obtained from a boy between 10 and 17 years old in good health and CMV-seronegative. Both conserved end residues are part of each CDR3. Each record gives: V gene, clone size, D gene, J gene, CDR3 DNA, CDR3 protein. D genes are given only for firm matches. The size field is filled for only some rows; it gives once, few, many or a size class.

V: TRBV7-8; size: -; D: -; J: TRBJ2-5; DNA: TGTGCCAGCAGCTCACAGAGAGAGACCCAGTACTTC; CDR3: CASSSQRETQYF
V: TRBV6-4; size: -; D: -; J: TRBJ2-1; DNA: TGTGCCAGCAGTGCCACCCCTCGACTCCCCGGGCAGTTCTTC; CDR3: CASSATPRLPGQFF
V: TRBV11-3; size: -; D: -; J: TRBJ2-7; DNA: TGTGCCAGCAGCCCAAGGGGCGGCGGGGACTCCTACGAGCAGTACTTC; CDR3: CASSPRGGGDSYEQYF
V: TRBV6-5; size: -; D: -; J: TRBJ1-2; DNA: TGTGCCAGCAGTCCTAGTTATACTAACTATGGCTACACCTTC; CDR3: CASSPSYTNYGYTF
V: TRBV5-1; size: -; D: TRBD2; J: TRBJ2-1; DNA: TGCGCCAGCAGCTTGGAGGCTAGCGGGGGGCACAATGAGCAGTTCTTC; CDR3: CASSLEASGGHNEQFF
V: TRBV6-1; size: -; D: TRBD1; J: TRBJ2-7; DNA: TGTGCCAGCAGTGAAGGTTGGGCAGGGGGCCACGAGCAGTACTTC; CDR3: CASSEGWAGGHEQYF
V: TRBV30; size: once; D: TRBD1; J: TRBJ1-6; DNA: TGTGCCTGGAGAGGACAGGGGGCGAGTTCACCCCTCCACTTT; CDR3: CAWRGQGASSPLHF
V: TRBV29-1; size: -; D: -; J: TRBJ1-1; DNA: TGCAGCGTTGCCCAGGTTCTATTTAGGGGCGTAGCTTTCTTT; CDR3: CSVAQVLFRGVAFF
V: TRBV7-6; size: -; D: -; J: TRBJ2-1; DNA: TGTGCCAGCAGCTCCCTCAGCGGCCGCTCCTACAATGAGCAGTTCTTC; CDR3: CASSSLSGRSYNEQFF
V: TRBV5-1; size: -; D: -; J: TRBJ1-1; DNA: TGCGCCAGCGCTATGATAGCGTTGAACACTGAAGCTTTCTTT; CDR3: CASAMIALNTEAFF